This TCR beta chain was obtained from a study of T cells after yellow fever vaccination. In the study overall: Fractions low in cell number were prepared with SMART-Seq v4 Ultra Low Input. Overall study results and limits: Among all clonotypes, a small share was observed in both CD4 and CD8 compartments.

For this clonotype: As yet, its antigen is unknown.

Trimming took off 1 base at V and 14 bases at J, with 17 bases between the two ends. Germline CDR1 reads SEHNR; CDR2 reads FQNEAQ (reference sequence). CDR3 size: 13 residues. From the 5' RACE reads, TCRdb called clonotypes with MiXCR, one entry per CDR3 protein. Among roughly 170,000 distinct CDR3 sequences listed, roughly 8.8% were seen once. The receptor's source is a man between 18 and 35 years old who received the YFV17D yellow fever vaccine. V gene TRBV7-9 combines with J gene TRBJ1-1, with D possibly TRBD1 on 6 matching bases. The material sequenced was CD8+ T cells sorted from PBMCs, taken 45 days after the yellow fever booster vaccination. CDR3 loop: CASSLGLGDTLFF. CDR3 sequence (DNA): TGTGCCAGCAGCTTAGGCCTGGGGGACACGTTATTCTTT.